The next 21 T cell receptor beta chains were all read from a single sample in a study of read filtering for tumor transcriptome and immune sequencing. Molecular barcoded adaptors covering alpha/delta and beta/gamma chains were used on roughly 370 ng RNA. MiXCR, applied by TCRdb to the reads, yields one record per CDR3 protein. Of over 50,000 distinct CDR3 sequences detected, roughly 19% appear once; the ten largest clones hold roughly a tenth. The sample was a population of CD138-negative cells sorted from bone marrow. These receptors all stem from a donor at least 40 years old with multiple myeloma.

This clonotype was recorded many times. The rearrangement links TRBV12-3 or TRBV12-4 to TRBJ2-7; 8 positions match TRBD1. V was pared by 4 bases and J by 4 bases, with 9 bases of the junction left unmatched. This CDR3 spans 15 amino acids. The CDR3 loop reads CASSSNRDRFYEQYF. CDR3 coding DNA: TGTGCCAGCAGTTCCAACCGGGACAGGTTTTACGAGCAGTACTTC.

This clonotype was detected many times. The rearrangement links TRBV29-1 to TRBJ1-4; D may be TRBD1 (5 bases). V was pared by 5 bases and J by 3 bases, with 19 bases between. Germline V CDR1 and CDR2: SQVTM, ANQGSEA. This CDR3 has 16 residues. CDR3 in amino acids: CSVREDAGFSNEKLFF. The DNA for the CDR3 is TGCAGCGTTCGCGAGGATGCAGGGTTTTCTAATGAAAAACTGTTTTTT.

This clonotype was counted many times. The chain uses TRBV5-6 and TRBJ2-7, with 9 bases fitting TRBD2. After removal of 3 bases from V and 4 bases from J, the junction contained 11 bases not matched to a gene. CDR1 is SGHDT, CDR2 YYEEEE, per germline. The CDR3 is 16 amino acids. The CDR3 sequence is CASSSPLAGELYEQYF. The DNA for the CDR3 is TGTGCCAGCAGCTCTCCCTTAGCGGGGGAACTATACGAGCAGTACTTC.

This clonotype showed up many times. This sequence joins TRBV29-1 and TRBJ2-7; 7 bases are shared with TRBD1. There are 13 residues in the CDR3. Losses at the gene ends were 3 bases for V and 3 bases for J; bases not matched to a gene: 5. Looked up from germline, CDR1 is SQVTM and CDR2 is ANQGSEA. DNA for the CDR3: TGCAGCGTTGAGGCAGGGGGAATCTACGAGCAGTACTTC. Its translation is CSVEAGGIYEQYF.

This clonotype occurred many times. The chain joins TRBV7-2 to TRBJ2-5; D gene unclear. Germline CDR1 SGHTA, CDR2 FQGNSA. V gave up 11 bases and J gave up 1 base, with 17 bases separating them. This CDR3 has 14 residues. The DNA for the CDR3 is TGTGCCGAGGCCAAGCTGGTGTCCCAAGAGACCCAGTACTTC. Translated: CAEAKLVSQETQYF.

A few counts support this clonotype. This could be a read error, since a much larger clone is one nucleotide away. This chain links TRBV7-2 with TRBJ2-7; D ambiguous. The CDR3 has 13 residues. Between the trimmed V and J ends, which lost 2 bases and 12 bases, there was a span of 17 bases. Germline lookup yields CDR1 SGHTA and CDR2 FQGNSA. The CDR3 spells CASSLFSRGQMYF. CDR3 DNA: TGTGCCAGCAGCTTATTCAGTCGTGGTCAGATGTACTTC. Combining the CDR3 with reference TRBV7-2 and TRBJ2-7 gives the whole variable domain GAGVSQSPSNKVTEKGKDVELRCDPISGHTALYWYRQSLGQGLEFLIYFQGNSAPDKSGLPSDRFSAERTGGSVSTLTIQRTQQEDSAVYLCASSLFSRGQMYFGPGTRLTVT.

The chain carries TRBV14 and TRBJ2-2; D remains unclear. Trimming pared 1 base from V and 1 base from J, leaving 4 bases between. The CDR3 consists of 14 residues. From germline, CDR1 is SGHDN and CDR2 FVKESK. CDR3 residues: CASSQGVNTGELFF. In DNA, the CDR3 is TGTGCCAGCAGCCAAGGCGTGAACACCGGGGAGCTGTTTTTT.

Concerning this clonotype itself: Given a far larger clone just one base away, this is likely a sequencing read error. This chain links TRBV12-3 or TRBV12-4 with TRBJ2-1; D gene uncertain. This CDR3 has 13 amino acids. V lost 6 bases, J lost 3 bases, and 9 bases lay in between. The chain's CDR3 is CASSKHGYNEQFF. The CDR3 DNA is TGTGCCAGCAGCAAACACGGCTACAATGAGCAGTTCTTC.

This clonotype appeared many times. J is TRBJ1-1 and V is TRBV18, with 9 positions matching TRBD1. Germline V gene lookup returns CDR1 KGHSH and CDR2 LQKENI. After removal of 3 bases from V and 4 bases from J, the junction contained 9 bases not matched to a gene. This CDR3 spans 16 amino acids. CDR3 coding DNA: TGTGCCAGCTCACCCTCGGGGGACAGGGTGGGCACTGAAGCTTTCTTT. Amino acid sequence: CASSPSGDRVGTEAFF. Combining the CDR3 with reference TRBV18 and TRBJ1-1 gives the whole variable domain NAGVMQNPRHLVRRRGQEARLRCSPMKGHSHVYWYRQLPEEGLKFMVYLQKENIIDESGMPKERFSAEFPKEGPSILRIQQVVRGDSAAYFCASSPSGDRVGTEAFFGQGTRLTVV.

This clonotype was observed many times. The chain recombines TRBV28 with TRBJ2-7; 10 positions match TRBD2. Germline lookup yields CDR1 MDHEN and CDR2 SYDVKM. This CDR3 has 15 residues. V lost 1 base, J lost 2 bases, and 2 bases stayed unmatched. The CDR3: CASSLYSGGAYEQYF. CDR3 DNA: TGTGCCAGCAGTTTATACAGCGGGGGGGCCTACGAGCAGTACTTC.

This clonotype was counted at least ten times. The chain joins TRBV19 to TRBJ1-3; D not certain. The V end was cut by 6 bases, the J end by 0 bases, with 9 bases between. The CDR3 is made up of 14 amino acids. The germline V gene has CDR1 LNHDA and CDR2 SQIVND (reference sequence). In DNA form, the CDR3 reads TGTGCCAGTAGGAGCCAGCACTCTGGAAACACCATATATTTT. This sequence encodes CASRSQHSGNTIYF.

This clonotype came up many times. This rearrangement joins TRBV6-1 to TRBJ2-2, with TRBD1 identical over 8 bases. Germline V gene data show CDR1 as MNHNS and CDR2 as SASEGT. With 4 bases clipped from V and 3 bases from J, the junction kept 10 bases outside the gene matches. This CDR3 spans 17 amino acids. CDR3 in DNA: TGTGCCAGCAGTGCCCGCAGGGGGCAAGGTGACACCGGGGAGCTGTTTTTT. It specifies CASSARRGQGDTGELFF.

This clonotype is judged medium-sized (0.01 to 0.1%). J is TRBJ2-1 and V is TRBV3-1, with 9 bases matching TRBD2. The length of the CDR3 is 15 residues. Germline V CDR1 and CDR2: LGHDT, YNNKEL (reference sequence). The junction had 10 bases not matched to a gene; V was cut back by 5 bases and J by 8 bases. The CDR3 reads CASSLGAGGPHEQFF. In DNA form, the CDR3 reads TGTGCCAGCAGCTTAGGGGCGGGGGGGCCTCATGAGCAGTTCTTC.

The DNA of the CDR3 is TGTGCCAGCAGCCGACCCGAAGGAGCTGAAGCTTTCTTT. Translated, it gives CASSRPEGAEAFF. The rearrangement links TRBV12-3 or TRBV12-4 to TRBJ1-1; D is undetermined. This CDR3 region has 13 residues. The V end lost 6 bases, the J end lost 6 bases, and 14 bases lay between the germline ends.

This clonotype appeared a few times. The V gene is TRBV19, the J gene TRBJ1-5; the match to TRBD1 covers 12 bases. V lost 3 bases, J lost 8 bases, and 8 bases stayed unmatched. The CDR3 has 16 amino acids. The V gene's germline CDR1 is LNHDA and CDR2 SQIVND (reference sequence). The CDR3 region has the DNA TGTGCCAGTAGTATCGGAGGGACAGGGGGCGCGGAGCCCCAGCATTTT. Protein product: CASSIGGTGGAEPQHF.

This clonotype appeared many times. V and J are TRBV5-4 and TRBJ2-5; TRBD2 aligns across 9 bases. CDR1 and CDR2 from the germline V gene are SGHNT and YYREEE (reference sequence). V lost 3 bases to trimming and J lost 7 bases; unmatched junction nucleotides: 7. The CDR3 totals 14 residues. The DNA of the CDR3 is TGTGCCAGCAGCTCATTGAGTAGCGGGGGGACCCAGTACTTC. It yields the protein CASSSLSSGGTQYF. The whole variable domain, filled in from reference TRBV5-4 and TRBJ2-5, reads ETGVTQSPTHLIKTRGQQVTLRCSSQSGHNTVSWYQQALGQGPQFIFQYYREEENGRGNFPPRFSGLQFPNYSSELNVNALELDDSALYLCASSSLSSGGTQYFGPGTRLLVL.

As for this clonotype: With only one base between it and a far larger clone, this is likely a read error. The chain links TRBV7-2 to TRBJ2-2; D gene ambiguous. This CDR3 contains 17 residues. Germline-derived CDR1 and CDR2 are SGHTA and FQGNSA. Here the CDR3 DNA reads TGTGCCAGCAGCTGGCCCTGGGCAACAGCGAACGCCGGGGAGCTGTTTTTT. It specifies CASSWPWATANAGELFF. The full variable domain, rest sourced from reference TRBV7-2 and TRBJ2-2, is GAGVSQSPSNKVTEKGKDVELRCDPISGHTALYWYRQSLGQGLEFLIYFQGNSAPDKSGLPSDRFSAERTGGSVSTLTIQRTQQEDSAVYLCASSWPWATANAGELFFGEGSRLTVL.

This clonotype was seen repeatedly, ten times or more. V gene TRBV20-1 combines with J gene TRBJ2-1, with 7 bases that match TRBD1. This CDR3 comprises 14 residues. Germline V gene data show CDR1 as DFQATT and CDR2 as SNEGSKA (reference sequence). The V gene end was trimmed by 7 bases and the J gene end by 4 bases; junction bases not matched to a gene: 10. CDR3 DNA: TGCAGTGGAACCCAGGGGGACCGATACAATGAGCAGTTCTTC. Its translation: CSGTQGDRYNEQFF.

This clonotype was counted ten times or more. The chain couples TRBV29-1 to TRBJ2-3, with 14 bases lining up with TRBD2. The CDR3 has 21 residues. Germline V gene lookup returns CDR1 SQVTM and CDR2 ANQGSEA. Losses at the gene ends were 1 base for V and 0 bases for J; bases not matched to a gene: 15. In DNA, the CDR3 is TGCAGCGTTGAAGCCGCGGGACTAGCGGGAGAAGAAAGGATTAGCACAGATACGCAGTATTTT. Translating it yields CSVEAAGLAGEERISTDTQYF.

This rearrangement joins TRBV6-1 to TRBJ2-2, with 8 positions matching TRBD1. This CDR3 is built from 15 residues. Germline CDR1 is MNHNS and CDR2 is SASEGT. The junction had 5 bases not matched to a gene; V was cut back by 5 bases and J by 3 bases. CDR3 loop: CASSPDRADTGELFF. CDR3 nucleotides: TGTGCCAGCAGTCCGGACAGGGCTGACACCGGGGAGCTGTTTTTT.

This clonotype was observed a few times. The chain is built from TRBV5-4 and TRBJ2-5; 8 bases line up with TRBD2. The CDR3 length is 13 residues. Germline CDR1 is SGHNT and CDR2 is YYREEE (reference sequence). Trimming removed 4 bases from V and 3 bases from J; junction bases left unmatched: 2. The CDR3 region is CASSRGLEETQYF. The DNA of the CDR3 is TGTGCCAGCAGCAGGGGACTAGAAGAGACCCAGTACTTC.